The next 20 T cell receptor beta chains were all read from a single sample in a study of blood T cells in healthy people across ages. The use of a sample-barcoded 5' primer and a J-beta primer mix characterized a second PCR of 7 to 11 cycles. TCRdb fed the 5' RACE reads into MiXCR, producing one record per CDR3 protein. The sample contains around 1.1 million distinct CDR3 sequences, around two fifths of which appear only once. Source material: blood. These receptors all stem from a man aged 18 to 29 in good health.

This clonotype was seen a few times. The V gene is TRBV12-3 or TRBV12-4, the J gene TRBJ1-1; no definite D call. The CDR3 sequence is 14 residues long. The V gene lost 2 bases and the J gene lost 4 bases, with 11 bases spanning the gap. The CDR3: CASSLRGDSTEAFF. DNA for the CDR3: TGTGCCAGCAGTTTACGGGGAGATAGCACTGAAGCTTTCTTT.

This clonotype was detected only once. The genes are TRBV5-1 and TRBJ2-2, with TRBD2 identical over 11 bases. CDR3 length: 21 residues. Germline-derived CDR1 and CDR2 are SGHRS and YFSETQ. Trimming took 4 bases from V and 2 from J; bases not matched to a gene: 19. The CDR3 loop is CASSRLASGGKRTPNTGELFF. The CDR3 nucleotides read TGCGCCAGCAGCCGTTTAGCTAGCGGGGGGAAGAGAACGCCCAACACCGGGGAGCTGTTTTTT.

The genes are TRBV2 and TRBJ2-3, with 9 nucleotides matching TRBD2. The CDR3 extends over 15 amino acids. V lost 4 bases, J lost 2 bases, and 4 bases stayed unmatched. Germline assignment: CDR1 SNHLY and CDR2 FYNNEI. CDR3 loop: CASSALAGSTDTQYF. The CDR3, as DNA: TGTGCCAGCAGTGCTCTAGCGGGGTCCACAGATACGCAGTATTTT. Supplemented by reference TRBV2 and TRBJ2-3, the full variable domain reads EPEVTQTPSHQVTQMGQEVILRCVPISNHLYFYWYRQILGQKVEFLVSFYNNEISEKSEIFDDQFSVERPDGSNFTLKIRSTKLEDSAMYFCASSALAGSTDTQYFGPGTRLTVL.

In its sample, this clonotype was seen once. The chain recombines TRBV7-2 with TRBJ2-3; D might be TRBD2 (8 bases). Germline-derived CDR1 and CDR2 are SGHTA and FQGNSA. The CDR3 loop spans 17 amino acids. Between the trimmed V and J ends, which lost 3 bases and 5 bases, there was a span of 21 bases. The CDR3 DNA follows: TGTGCCAGCAGCTTTATTCGACTAGCGAGGGGGCGAGATACGCAGTATTTT. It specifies CASSFIRLARGRDTQYF.

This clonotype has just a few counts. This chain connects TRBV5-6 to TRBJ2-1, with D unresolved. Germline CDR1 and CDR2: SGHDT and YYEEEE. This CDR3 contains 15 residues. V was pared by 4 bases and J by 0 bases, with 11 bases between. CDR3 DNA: TGTGCCAGCAGCCCCGACGCCAGCTCCTACAATGAGCAGTTCTTC. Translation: CASSPDASSYNEQFF. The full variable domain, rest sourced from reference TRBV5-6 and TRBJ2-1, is DAGVTQSPTHLIKTRGQQVTLRCSPKSGHDTVSWYQQALGQGPQFIFQYYEEEERQRGNFPDRFSGHQFPNYSSELNVNALLLGDSALYLCASSPDASSYNEQFFGPGTRLTVL.

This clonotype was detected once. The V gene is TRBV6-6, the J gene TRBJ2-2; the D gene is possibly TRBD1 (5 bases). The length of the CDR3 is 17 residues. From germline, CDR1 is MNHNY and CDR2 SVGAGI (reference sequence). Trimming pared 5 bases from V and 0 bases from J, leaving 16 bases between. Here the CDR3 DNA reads TGTGCCAGCAGTATTGAGAGACAGAGACCGAACACCGGGGAGCTGTTTTTT. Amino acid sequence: CASSIERQRPNTGELFF.

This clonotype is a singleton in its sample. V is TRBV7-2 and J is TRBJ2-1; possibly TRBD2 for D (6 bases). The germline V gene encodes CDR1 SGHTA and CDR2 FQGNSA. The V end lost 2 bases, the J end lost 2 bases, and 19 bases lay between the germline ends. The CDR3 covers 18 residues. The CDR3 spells CASSLRPGKGLTYNEQFF. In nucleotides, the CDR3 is TGTGCCAGCAGCTTACGGCCTGGGAAAGGACTAACCTACAATGAGCAGTTCTTC.

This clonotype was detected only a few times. CDR3 DNA: TGTGCCAGCAGTCGGGGGACACCTAGGTACGAGCAGTACTTC. The encoded protein is CASSRGTPRYEQYF. This chain links TRBV21-1 with TRBJ2-7; the DNA was not compared with TRBD1, the D call given in the table. TRBV21-1 is deemed a pseudogene. This CDR3 comprises 14 residues.

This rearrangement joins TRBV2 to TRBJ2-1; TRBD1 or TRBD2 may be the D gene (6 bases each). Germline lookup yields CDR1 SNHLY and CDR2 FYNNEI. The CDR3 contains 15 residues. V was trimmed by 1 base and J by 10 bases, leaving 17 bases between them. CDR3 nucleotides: TGTGCCAGCAGTGAAGGAGGGGGTGGAGGGGGAGAGCAGTTCTTC. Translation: CASSEGGGGGGEQFF.

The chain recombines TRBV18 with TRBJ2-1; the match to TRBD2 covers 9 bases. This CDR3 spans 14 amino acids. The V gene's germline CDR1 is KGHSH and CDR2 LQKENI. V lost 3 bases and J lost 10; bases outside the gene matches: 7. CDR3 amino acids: CASSPPGLAYEQFF. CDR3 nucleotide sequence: TGTGCCAGCTCACCTCCGGGACTAGCCTACGAGCAGTTCTTC.

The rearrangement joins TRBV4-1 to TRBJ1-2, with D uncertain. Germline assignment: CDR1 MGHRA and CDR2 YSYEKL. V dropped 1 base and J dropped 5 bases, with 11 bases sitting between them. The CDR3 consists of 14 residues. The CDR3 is CASSQGSGLYGYTF. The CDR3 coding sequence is TGCGCCAGCAGCCAAGGGTCCGGCTTATATGGCTACACCTTC.

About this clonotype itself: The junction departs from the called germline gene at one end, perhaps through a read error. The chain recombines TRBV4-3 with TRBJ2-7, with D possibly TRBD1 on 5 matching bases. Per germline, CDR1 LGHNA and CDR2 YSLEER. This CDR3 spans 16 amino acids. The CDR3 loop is CASSRKIGQGGHEQYF. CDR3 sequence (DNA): TGCGCCAGCAGTCGCAAGATAGGGCAGGGTGGGCACGAACAGTACTTC.

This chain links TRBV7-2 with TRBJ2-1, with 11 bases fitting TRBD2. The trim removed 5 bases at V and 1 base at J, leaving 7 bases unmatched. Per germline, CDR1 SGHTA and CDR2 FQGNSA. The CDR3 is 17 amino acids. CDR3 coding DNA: TGTGCCAGCAGCGATAGTGGGACTAGCGGTTCCTACAATGAGCAGTTCTTC. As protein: CASSDSGTSGSYNEQFF.

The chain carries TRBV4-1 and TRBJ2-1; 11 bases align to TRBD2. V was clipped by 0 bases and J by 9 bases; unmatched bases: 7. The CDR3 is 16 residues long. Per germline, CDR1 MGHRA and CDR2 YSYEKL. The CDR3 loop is CASSQDSGGAGVEQFF. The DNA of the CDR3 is TGCGCCAGCAGCCAAGATAGCGGGGGGGCCGGGGTTGAGCAGTTCTTC.

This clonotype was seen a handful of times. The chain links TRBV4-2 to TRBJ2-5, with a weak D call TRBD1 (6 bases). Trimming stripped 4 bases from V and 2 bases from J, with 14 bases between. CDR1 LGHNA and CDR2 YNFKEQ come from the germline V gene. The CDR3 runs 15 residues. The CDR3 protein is CASSPIQDSQETQYF. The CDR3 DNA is TGTGCCAGCAGCCCCATCCAGGACAGTCAAGAGACCCAGTACTTC.

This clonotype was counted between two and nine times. CDR3 in amino acids: CSARDGQGQQMNTEAFF. The CDR3 DNA follows: TGCAGTGCTAGAGATGGTCAAGGACAGCAGATGAACACTGAAGCTTTCTTT. The V and J genes are TRBV20-1 and TRBJ1-1; tentatively, D is TRBD1 (6 bases). Germline V gene lookup returns CDR1 DFQATT and CDR2 SNEGSKA (reference sequence). Trimming took 0 bases from V and 0 from J, leaving 17 bases between them. The CDR3 length is 17 residues.

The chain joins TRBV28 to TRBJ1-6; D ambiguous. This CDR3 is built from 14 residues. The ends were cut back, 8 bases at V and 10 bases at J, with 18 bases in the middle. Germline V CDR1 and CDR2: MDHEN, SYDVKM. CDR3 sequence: CASGRAPAVSPLHF. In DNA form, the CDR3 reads TGTGCCAGCGGCCGGGCCCCGGCGGTCTCACCCCTCCACTTT.

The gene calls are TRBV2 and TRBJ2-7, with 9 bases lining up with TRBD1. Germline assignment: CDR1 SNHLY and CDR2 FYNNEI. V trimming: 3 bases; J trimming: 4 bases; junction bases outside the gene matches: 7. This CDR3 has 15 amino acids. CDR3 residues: CASSDADRGIYEQYF. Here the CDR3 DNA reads TGTGCCAGCAGTGATGCAGACAGGGGGATTTACGAGCAGTACTTC.

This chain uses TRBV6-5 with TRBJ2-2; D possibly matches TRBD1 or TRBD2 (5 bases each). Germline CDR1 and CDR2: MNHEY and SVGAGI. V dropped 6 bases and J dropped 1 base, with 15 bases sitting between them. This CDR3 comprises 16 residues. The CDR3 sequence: CASRQTRDGNTGELFF. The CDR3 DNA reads TGTGCCAGCAGGCAAACCCGGGACGGGAACACCGGGGAGCTGTTTTTT.

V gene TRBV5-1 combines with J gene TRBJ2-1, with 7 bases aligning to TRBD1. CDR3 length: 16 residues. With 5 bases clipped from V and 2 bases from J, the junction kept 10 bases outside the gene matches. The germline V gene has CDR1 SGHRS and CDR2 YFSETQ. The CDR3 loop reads CASRLSGQVPYNEQFF. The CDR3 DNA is TGCGCCAGCAGGCTATCCGGACAGGTCCCCTACAATGAGCAGTTCTTC.